This T cell receptor (beta chain) was retrieved from a study of shared clonotypes between healthy human individuals. About the research overall: The study enrolled a couple of women and three men aged 18 to 49.

The donors were adults (healthy and HIV-negative) with no recent acute infections or vaccinations. All of the donors resided in Nashville, Tennessee, and each was a Caucasian adult. This clone was observed a handful of times. Among the unsorted PBMC samples, replicate PCRs used 300 ng DNA, roughly 30,000 T cell genomes. Clones were sequenced by immunoSEQ multiplex PCR, and TCRdb holds only the in-frame ones, with some missing. Of about 480,000 clones listed, about 79% are singletons. The germline CDR1 and CDR2 sequences are SGHTA and FQGTGA. V lost 5 bases and J lost 6, with 14 bases in between. CDR3 size: 13 residues.

This chain links TRBV7-3 with TRBJ2-7, with D perhaps being TRBD1 or TRBD2 (6 bases each). The sequenced sample was PBMCs. The receptor was derived from a woman aged 40 to 50 in good health. Some clones in this sample may be carry-over from other donors' samples. The CDR3 nucleotides are TGTGCCAGCAGCCTAGATGGGGGGCGCGAGCAGTACTTC. Its translation is CASSLDGGREQYF.